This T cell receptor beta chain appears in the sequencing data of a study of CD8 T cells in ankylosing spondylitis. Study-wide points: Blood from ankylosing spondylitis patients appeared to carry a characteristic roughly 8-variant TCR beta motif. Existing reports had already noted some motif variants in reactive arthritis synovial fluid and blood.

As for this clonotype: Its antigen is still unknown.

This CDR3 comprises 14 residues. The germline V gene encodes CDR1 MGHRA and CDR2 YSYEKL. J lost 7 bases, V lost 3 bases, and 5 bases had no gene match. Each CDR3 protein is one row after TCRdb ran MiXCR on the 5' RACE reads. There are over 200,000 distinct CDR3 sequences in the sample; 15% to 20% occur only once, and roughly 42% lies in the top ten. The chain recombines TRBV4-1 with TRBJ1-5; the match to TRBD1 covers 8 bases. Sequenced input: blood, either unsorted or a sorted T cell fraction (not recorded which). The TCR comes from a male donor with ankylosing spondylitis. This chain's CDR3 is CASSQEGQAQPQHF. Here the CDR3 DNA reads TGCGCCAGCAGCCAGGAGGGACAGGCCCAGCCCCAGCATTTT.